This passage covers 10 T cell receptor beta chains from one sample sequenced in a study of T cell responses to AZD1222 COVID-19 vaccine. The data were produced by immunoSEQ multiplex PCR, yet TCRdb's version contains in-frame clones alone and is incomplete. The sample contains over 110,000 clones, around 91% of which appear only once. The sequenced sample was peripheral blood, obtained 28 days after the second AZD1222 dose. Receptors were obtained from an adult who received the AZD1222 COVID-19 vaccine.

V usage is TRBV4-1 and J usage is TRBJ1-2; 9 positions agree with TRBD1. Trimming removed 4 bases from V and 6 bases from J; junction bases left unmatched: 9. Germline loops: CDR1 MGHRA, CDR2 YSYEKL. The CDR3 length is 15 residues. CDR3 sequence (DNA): TGCGCCAGCAGCCCCCGGACAGGGGACTCGGATGGCTACACCTTC. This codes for CASSPRTGDSDGYTF.

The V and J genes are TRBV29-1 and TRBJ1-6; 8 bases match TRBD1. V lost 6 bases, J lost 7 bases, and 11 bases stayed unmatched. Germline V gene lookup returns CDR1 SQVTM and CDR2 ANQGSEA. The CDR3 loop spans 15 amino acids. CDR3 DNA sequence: TGCAGCGTCGCGGACGACAGGGGACTAAATTCACCCCTCCACTTT. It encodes CSVADDRGLNSPLHF. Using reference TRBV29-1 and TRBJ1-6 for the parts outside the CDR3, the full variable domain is SAVISQKPSRDICQRGTSLTIQCQVDSQVTMMFWYRQQPGQSLTLIATANQGSEATYESGFVIDKFPISRPNLTFSTLTVSNMSPEDSSIYLCSVADDRGLNSPLHFGNGTRLTVT.

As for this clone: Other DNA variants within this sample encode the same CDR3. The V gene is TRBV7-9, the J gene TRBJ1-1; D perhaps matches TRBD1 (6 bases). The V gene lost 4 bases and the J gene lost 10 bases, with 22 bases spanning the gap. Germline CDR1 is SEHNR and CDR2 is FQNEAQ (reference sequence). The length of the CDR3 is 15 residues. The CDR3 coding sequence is TGTGCCAGCAGCTCAGGCGGTAGCGACGGGACACGAGCTTTCTTT. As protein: CASSSGGSDGTRAFF.

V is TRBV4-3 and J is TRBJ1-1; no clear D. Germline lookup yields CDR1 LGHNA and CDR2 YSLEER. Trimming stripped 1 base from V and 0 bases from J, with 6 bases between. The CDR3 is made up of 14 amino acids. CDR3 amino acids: CASSQGLLNTEAFF. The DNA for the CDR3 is TGCGCCAGCAGCCAAGGCCTACTGAACACTGAAGCTTTCTTT.

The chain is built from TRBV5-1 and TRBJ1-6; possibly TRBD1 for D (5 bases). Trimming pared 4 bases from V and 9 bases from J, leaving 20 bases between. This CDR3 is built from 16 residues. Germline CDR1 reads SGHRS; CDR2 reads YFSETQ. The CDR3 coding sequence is TGCGCCAGCAGCCCGGCATCGGGGGTAGTAGGTTCACCCCTCCACTTT. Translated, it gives CASSPASGVVGSPLHF.

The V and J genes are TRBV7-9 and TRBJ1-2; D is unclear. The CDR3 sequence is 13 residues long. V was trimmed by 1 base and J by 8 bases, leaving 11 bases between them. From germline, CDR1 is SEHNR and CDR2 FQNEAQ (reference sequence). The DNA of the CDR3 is TGTGCCAGCAGCTTAGACATGGGAAACGGCTACACCTTC. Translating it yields CASSLDMGNGYTF. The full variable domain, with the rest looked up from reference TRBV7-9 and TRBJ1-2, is DTGVSQNPRHKITKRGQNVTFRCDPISEHNRLYWYRQTLGQGPEFLTYFQNEAQLEKSRLLSDRFSAERPKGSFSTLEIQRTEQGDSAMYLCASSLDMGNGYTFGSGTRLTVV.

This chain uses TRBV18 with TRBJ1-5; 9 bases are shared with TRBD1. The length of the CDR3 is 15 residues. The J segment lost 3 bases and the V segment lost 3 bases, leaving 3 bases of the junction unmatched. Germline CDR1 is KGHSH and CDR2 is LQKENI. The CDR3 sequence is CASSPRTGDNQPQHF. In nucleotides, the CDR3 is TGTGCCAGCTCACCCAGGACAGGGGACAATCAGCCCCAGCATTTT.

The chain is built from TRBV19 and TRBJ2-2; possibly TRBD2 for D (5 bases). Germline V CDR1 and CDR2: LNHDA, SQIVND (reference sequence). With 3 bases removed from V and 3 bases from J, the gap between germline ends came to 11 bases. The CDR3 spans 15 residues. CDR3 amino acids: CASSIKRIDTGELFF. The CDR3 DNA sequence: TGTGCCAGTAGTATTAAGCGGATTGACACCGGGGAGCTGTTTTTT. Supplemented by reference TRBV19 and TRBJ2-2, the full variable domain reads DGGITQSPKYLFRKEGQNVTLSCEQNLNHDAMYWYRQDPGQGLRLIYYSQIVNDFQKGDIAEGYSVSREKKESFPLTVTSAQKNPTAFYLCASSIKRIDTGELFFGEGSRLTVL.

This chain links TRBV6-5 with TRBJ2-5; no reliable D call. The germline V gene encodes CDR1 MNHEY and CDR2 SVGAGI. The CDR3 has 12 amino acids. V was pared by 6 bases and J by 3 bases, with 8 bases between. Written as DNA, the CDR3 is TGTGCCAGCAGGGGTGGTGAAGAGACCCAGTACTTC. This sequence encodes CASRGGEETQYF.

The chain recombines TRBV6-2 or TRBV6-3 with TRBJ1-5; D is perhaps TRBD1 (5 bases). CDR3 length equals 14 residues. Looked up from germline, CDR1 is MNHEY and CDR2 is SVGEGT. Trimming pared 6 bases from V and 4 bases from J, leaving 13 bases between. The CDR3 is CASSPGESNQPQHF. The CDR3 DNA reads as TGTGCCAGCAGCCCGGGGGAGTCGAATCAGCCCCAGCATTTT.